This TCR beta chain was captured by sequencing in a study of T cell repertoires in cytomegalovirus infection. Study-level background: Public signatures in TCR beta pointed to CMV infection and matching HLA type.

Study conclusions and caveats: The study found HLA-C-restricted CMV-specific TCR beta clonotypes dominating the ex vivo response. Adding up the frequency of public TCR beta families identified people who carried CMV plus the relevant HLA.

This clonotype was seen more than once but under ten times. Its antigen is not known. The CDR3 loop spans 15 amino acids. The germline V and J ends were trimmed by 3 bases and 7 bases, with 16 bases remaining between them. The germline CDR1 and CDR2 sequences are SEHNR and FQNEAQ (reference sequence). A single record per CDR3 protein comes from TCRdb applying MiXCR to the reads. The sample holds about 110,000 distinct CDR3 sequences, approximately 28% seen once. The specimen was CD8+ T cells from cultured PBMCs, collected from culture after CMV antigen stimulation. The TCR sequence derives from a human donor in good health (CMV status not recorded). Some clones in this sample may be carry-over from other donors' samples. The chain couples TRBV7-9 to TRBJ2-1; D uncertain. CDR3 sequence reads: CASSFSRTAMNEQFF. The CDR3, as DNA: TGTGCCAGCAGCTTTTCCCGGACGGCCATGAATGAGCAGTTCTTC.